This TCR beta chain derives from a study of CD8 T cells in ankylosing spondylitis (dated by TCRdb to 2016 to 2017). In terms of the full investigation: The study profiled T cell receptor beta repertoires in healthy donors and ankylosing spondylitis patients to find disease-linked TCR variants. The full study cohort was made up of about two dozen ankylosing spondylitis patients and 108 healthy donors. Peripheral blood was sampled, and synovial fluid was additionally collected from ankylosing spondylitis patients. The full study reports these points: The disease-linked clones had a CD8+ phenotype and were found at relatively low frequencies in peripheral blood. Some of the motif variants had been reported before in the synovial fluid and blood of reactive arthritis patients, a finding that suggests common disease-initiation mechanisms. Significant enrichment of the disease-linked clones was reported in matched synovial fluid samples from ankylosing spondylitis patients. Blood from ankylosing spondylitis patients appeared to be characterized by a TCR beta motif made up of fewer than ten highly homologous amino acid variants.

A note on this clonotype: This clone's antigen is unknown. Per-base quality was not reported, and no clone a single base away is much larger than it.

TCRdb shows the sequencer as Illumina HiSeq 2500. Quantitative 5'-RACE with molecular barcodes was the method used to prepare the TCR beta libraries. The paper's data handling went like this. A new computational method, built on a probabilistic model of VDJ rearrangement, was used to identify disease-linked TCR variants. Through fastp at Q25 and MiXCR, TCRdb rebuilt clones from the public reads, retaining in-frame beta chains. Each entry merges the rows of one CDR3 protein and shows their most common DNA and genes. In this record, the V and J calls reflect TCRdb's handling and not the investigators' own analysis. The sample table records under 450,000 distinct CDR3 sequences; 17% of these occur just once. The biggest ten clones account for just over 1% of the sample. From a lookup of the germline V gene (reference sequence), CDR1 and CDR2 are MNHEY and SMNVEV. The CDR3 has 13 amino acids, counting the end cysteine and phenylalanine. Only CDR3 DNA is held: 39 bases, read in frame from base 1. Trimming at the junction amounts to 7 bases on V and 2 bases on J, and the germline ends lie 11 bases apart.

The TCR sequence derives from a male donor with ankylosing spondylitis. This chain is built from TRBV27 and TRBJ1-1, with the D gene call left open. Sequenced material: blood, either unsorted or a sorted T cell fraction (not recorded which). The DNA is as follows: TGTGCCAGCAATAGACTGGGCAACACTGAAGCTTTCTTT. Its product reads: CASNRLGNTEAFF.